This T cell receptor (beta chain) was found in a study of response to subunit inactivated influenza vaccine (dated by TCRdb to the late 2010s). In the study overall: Deep quantitative T cell receptor repertoire profiling was used in the study to track responses to a trivalent subunit inactivated influenza vaccine. Study-wide findings and limitations: The authors proposed that each seasonal influenza vaccination may bring in only a limited number of new T cells.

The library relied on RT-PCR. TCRdb records Illumina HiSeq 2500 as the sequencer. TCRdb reworked the public reads: Q25 trimming with fastp, MiXCR clone assembly, productive beta chains retained. One record per CDR3 amino acid sequence lists the most common genes and DNA. This sample is represented by about 700,000 distinct CDR3 sequences; approximately 14% of them were singletons. The ten largest clones represent around a tenth of the sample. A remark on this clonotype: There is no known antigen for this receptor. Base qualities are not recorded, but no much larger clone differs from it by a single base.

CDR1 is given as SGDLS and CDR2 as YYNGEE, both from the germline V gene. V and J are truncated by 6 bases and 10 bases respectively, leaving an intervening sequence of 19 bases. From the cysteine up to the phenylalanine, the CDR3 has a length of 14 residues. Only the CDR3 portion is preserved as DNA: 42 bases, with reading frame beginning at the first base. The sequence was obtained from a man in his fifties or sixties who received an inactivated influenza vaccine. Donor details come from another sample of the same person, matched by shared clones. The material was PBMCs from blood, obtained 12 days after vaccination. Rearrangement joined TRBV9 to TRBJ1-4; no D gene call is confident. The DNA sequence is TGTGCCAGCATCCCGGGTCCTTCACCGGGAAAACTGTTTTTT. Its translation is CASIPGPSPGKLFF.